This T cell receptor (beta chain) appears in the sequencing data of a study of identical twins. Findings and limits, study-wide: Fewer insertions were carried by abundant cord blood beta clonotypes, but none was seen in memory repertoires. Twins' surplus sharing was weaker for beta out-of-frame sequences. Donors were not followed over many years; analysis was cross-sectional.

From the 5' RACE reads, TCRdb called clonotypes with MiXCR, one entry per CDR3 protein. The sample lists 350,000 to 450,000 distinct CDR3 sequences; around a sixth were seen once. This clonotype was recorded many times. Antigen: not known. V was pared by 5 bases and J by 7 bases, with 13 bases between. From germline, CDR1 is KGHDR and CDR2 SFDVKD. This CDR3 comprises 13 residues. This receptor was taken from a man aged 50-60 years in good health. The specimen sequenced was naive T cells sorted from blood. V usage is TRBV24-1 and J usage is TRBJ1-1; D call uncertain. The DNA of the CDR3 is TGTGCCACCAGTGGAGTCGGGGTTAGTGAAGCTTTCTTT. Its protein is CATSGVGVSEAFF.